These 32 T cell receptor beta chains came from one sample sequenced in a study of Tregs in tolerant kidney transplant recipients. Sequenced by immunoSEQ multiplex PCR; TCRdb stores in-frame clones only, minus some. The table gives tens of thousands of clones; the top ten clones make up roughly 0.8% of it. The source material was CD4+ T cells from blood, sampled before the transplant. The receptors derive from a human donor who received a combined kidney and bone marrow transplant.

Remarks on this clone: With the read ending 3 residues before the CDR3 end, the germline J gene is used to fill in that end. This chain joins TRBV18 and TRBJ2-5; D is possibly TRBD1 (6 bases). There are 15 residues in the CDR3. The V and J ends lost 0 bases and 5 bases respectively, with 13 bases between them. CDR1 and CDR2 (germline): KGHSH, LQKENI. The CDR3 DNA, read in part, is TGTGCCAGCTCACCACCGGGCCCAAGGGGGGAGACC. It yields the protein CASSPPGPRGET. The full-length CDR3 reads as CASSPPGPRGETQYF.

As regards this clone: The missing CDR3 end, 3 residues past where the read stops, is filled in from the germline J gene. The rearrangement links TRBV7-9 to TRBJ1-2; the D is unclear. Germline values: CDR1 SEHNR, CDR2 FQNEAQ (reference sequence). Trimming cost V 5 bases and J 2 bases, with 15 bases left between them. The CDR3 sequence is 15 residues long. The CDR3 sequence is CASSPWRASNYGYTF. Incomplete CDR3 DNA: TGTGCCAGCAGCCCGTGGCGGGCTAGCAACTATGGC.

As regards this clone: The read stops 3 residues short of the end of the CDR3; the missing end is completed from the germline J gene. The chain uses TRBV19 and TRBJ1-3; D possibly corresponds to TRBD1 (6 bases). Germline CDR1 is LNHDA and CDR2 is SQIVND (reference sequence). The V end was cut by 5 bases, the J end by 4 bases, with 21 bases between. The CDR3 runs to 17 residues. Incomplete CDR3 DNA: TGTGCCAGTAGTGCCCGCGGCAGGGGCGGCCCCGGAAACACC. It encodes CASSARGRGGPGNT. The whole CDR3 sequence reads CASSARGRGGPGNTIYF.

Details on this clone: The read halts 3 residues ahead of the CDR3 end, with the missing end drawn from the germline J gene. V is TRBV19 and J is TRBJ1-2; 7 nucleotides match TRBD1. This CDR3 spans 13 amino acids. The germline gives CDR1 LNHDA, CDR2 SQIVND (reference sequence). The J segment lost 3 bases and the V segment lost 6 bases, leaving 4 bases of the junction unmatched. The sequenced part of the CDR3 DNA is TGTGCCAGTAGCACGGACAGGTACTATGGC. It yields the protein CASSTDRYYG. Given in full, the CDR3 is CASSTDRYYGYTF.

The sequenced CDR3 bases are TGTGCCAGCAGCTCCGAGCGGGAGGGCTTGGGTGAG. Translated, it gives CASSSEREGLGE. The entire CDR3 protein reads CASSSEREGLGEQFF. V is TRBV7-7 and J is TRBJ2-1; 10 bases line up with TRBD2. The sequence runs out 3 residues before the end of the CDR3; the remainder is reconstructed from the germline J gene. The CDR3 is 15 residues long. V lost 4 bases, J lost 9 bases, and 9 bases stayed unmatched. Germline CDR1 reads SSHAT; CDR2 reads FNYEAQ (reference sequence).

CDR3 residues: CASSAEGQYGYTF. Partial CDR3 DNA: TGTGCCAGCAGTGCGGAGGGACAGTATGGC. The V call is TRBV2, the J call TRBJ1-2; TRBD1 agrees at 7 bases. The sequenced fragment ends 3 residues before the CDR3 boundary, so the rest is inferred from the germline J gene. The CDR3 sequence is 13 residues long. Germline CDR1 and CDR2: SNHLY and FYNNEI. Germline trimming cut 4 bases from V and 5 bases from J; bases unmatched to any gene: 4. Together with reference TRBV2 and TRBJ1-2, the CDR3 gives the full variable domain: EPEVTQTPSHQVTQMGQEVILRCVPISNHLYFYWYRQILGQKVEFLVSFYNNEISEKSEIFDDQFSVERPDGSNFTLKIRSTKLEDSAMYFCASSAEGQYGYTFGSGTRLTVV.

Notes on this clone: The read ends 3 residues shy of where the CDR3 ends; the end is completed using the germline J gene. The chain uses TRBV19 and TRBJ1-3; perhaps TRBD1 as D (5 bases). Germline V gene sequence: CDR1 LNHDA, CDR2 SQIVND (reference sequence). V lost 5 bases and J 7 bases, leaving 21 bases between the germline ends. The CDR3 consists of 16 residues. CDR3 DNA (partial): TGTGCCAGTAGTTTATTCGGGCCCGGGACTAGGAACACC. It encodes CASSLFGPGTRNT. The whole CDR3 sequence reads CASSLFGPGTRNTIYF.

A note on this clone: The CDR3 end lies 3 residues beyond the end of the read and is filled in from the germline J gene. The chain employs TRBV7-9 and TRBJ2-7, with 10 bases that match TRBD1. Losses at the gene ends were 3 bases for V and 3 bases for J; bases not matched to a gene: 2. This CDR3 is 14 amino acids long. Germline loops: CDR1 SEHNR, CDR2 FQNEAQ (reference sequence). CDR3 bases read: TGTGCCAGCAGCTTGACAGGGGGCGTCTACGAG. It translates to CASSLTGGVYE. In full, the CDR3 reads CASSLTGGVYEQYF.

A note on this clone: The DNA ends 3 residues before the CDR3 does, and the rest of the CDR3 is filled in from the germline J gene. V gene TRBV7-9 combines with J gene TRBJ1-2; 10 bases are shared with TRBD1. The trim removed 5 bases at V and 5 bases at J, leaving 8 bases unmatched. CDR3 length: 15 amino acids. The germline CDR1 and CDR2 sequences are SEHNR and FQNEAQ (reference sequence). The sequenced CDR3 bases are TGTGCCAGCAGCACCGGACAGGGGGTCGTGTATGGC. It is translated as CASSTGQGVVYG. The full CDR3 reads CASSTGQGVVYGYTF.

Worth noting for this clone: The read stops 3 residues short of the end of the CDR3; the missing end is completed from the germline J gene. The gene calls are TRBV18 and TRBJ2-7; 7 positions agree with TRBD1. CDR1 and CDR2 from the germline V gene are KGHSH and LQKENI. With V trimmed by 2 bases and J by 3 bases, 4 bases remained unmatched. The CDR3 sequence is 14 residues long. The sequenced CDR3 bases are TGTGCCAGCTCACCATCGGGACAGTTCTACGAG. This gives the protein CASSPSGQFYE. The entire CDR3 protein reads CASSPSGQFYEQYF.

Remarks on this clone: The CDR3 end lies 3 residues beyond the end of the read and is filled in from the germline J gene. This sequence joins TRBV7-2 and TRBJ1-4; perhaps TRBD1 as D (6 bases). CDR1 and CDR2 (germline): SGHTA, FQGNSA. Trimming shortened V by 3 bases and J by 7 bases, and 12 bases separated the two germline ends. This CDR3 has 14 amino acids. This chain's CDR3 is CASSFDGQPEKLFF. Partial CDR3 DNA: TGTGCCAGCAGCTTTGACGGACAGCCTGAAAAA.

In the case of this clone: The observed sequence ends 3 residues before the CDR3 terminus, with the missing tail filled in from the germline J gene. The chain recombines TRBV19 with TRBJ2-1; 9 nucleotides agree with TRBD1. V was clipped by 3 bases and J by 8 bases; unmatched bases: 8. The CDR3 is made up of 15 amino acids. The germline gives CDR1 LNHDA, CDR2 SQIVND (reference sequence). CDR3 amino acids: CASSIRQGDSDEQFF. Incomplete CDR3 DNA: TGTGCCAGTAGTATCCGACAGGGGGATTCAGATGAG.

In regard to this clone: The junction and the germline gene differ at one end; a read error may be behind it. Read data end 3 residues before the CDR3 end; the end is taken from the germline J gene. J is TRBJ2-3 and V is TRBV29-1; 14 bases map to TRBD2. CDR1 and CDR2 from the germline V gene are SQVTM and ANQGSEA. CDR3 length equals 16 residues. The chain's CDR3 is CSVEEGTSGSFDTQYF. CDR3 bases read: TGCAGCGTGGAAGAAGGGACTAGCGGGAGTTTCGATACG.

CDR3 sequence reads: CASSFTGYQETQYF. CDR3 bases read: TGTGCCAGCAGCTTCACAGGGTACCAAGAGACC. The chain recombines TRBV7-2 with TRBJ2-5, with a possible D match to TRBD1 (6 bases). The missing CDR3 end, 3 residues past where the read stops, is filled in from the germline J gene. The V end was cut by 3 bases, the J end by 0 bases, with 8 bases between. The CDR3 is 14 residues long. Germline assignment: CDR1 SGHTA and CDR2 FQGNSA.

Remarks on this clone: The read ends 3 residues early relative to the CDR3; the germline J gene fills the gap. The chain recombines TRBV19 with TRBJ2-1; D perhaps matches TRBD2 (7 bases). Trimming cost V 6 bases and J 8 bases, with 17 bases left between them. From germline, CDR1 is LNHDA and CDR2 SQIVND (reference sequence). This CDR3 is 14 amino acids long. The CDR3: CASRTKGGGHEQFF. The covered CDR3 bases are TGTGCCAGTAGGACAAAGGGGGGGGGCCATGAG.

Turning to this clone: The CDR3 end is not reached by the read, which stops 3 residues before it; the germline J gene fills it in. This sequence joins TRBV7-2 and TRBJ2-3; TRBD2 aligns across 9 bases. This CDR3 region has 14 residues. V was pared by 6 bases and J by 7 bases, with 8 bases of the junction left unmatched. The germline V gene has CDR1 SGHTA and CDR2 FQGNSA. The CDR3 protein is CASRQAGGSYTQYF. Partial CDR3 DNA: TGTGCCAGCAGGCAAGCGGGGGGAAGTTATACG. Variable domain in full (rest from reference TRBV7-2 and TRBJ2-3): GAGVSQSPSNKVTEKGKDVELRCDPISGHTALYWYRQSLGQGLEFLIYFQGNSAPDKSGLPSDRFSAERTGGSVSTLTIQRTQQEDSAVYLCASRQAGGSYTQYFGPGTRLTVL.

CDR3 bases read: TGTGCCAGTAGTCCCCTACAGGGGGCATTAACTGAA. Encoded protein: CASSPLQGALTE. The entire CDR3 protein reads CASSPLQGALTEAFF. The chain employs TRBV19 and TRBJ1-1, with 9 bases aligning to TRBD1. The read halts 3 residues ahead of the CDR3 end, with the missing end drawn from the germline J gene. Trimming cost V 5 bases and J 5 bases; bases outside gene matches: 9. CDR1 LNHDA and CDR2 SQIVND come from the germline V gene (reference sequence). This CDR3 spans 15 amino acids.

About this clone: The sequenced fragment ends 3 residues before the CDR3 boundary, so the rest is inferred from the germline J gene. The chain is built from TRBV6-2 or TRBV6-3 and TRBJ2-7; D is ambiguous. V lost 6 bases and J lost 3, with 9 bases in between. This CDR3 comprises 12 residues. Germline V gene data show CDR1 as MNHEY and CDR2 as SVGEGT. The CDR3 region is CASSRQGYEQYF. The CDR3 bases that were read are TGTGCCAGCAGCAGACAAGGCTACGAG.

Concerning this clone: The CDR3 end falls 3 residues outside the read, so it is completed with the germline J gene. The chain has TRBV7-2 and TRBJ2-7, with TRBD2 identical over 11 bases. This CDR3 contains 15 residues. With V trimmed by 3 bases and J by 1 base, 2 bases remained unmatched. Germline V gene lookup returns CDR1 SGHTA and CDR2 FQGNSA. CDR3 sequence: CASSFRTSGSYEQYF. CDR3 DNA, as far as it was read: TGTGCCAGCAGCTTTCGGACTAGCGGGTCCTACGAG.

About this clone: The CDR3 end falls 3 residues outside the read, so it is completed with the germline J gene. The chain combines TRBV19 with TRBJ1-4; D ambiguous. Germline V lookup: CDR1 LNHDA, CDR2 SQIVND (reference sequence). This CDR3 is 14 amino acids long. V was trimmed by 3 bases and J by 8 bases, leaving 13 bases between them. CDR3 amino acids: CASSIRAGREKLFF. The sequenced part of the CDR3 DNA is TGTGCCAGTAGTATTAGGGCAGGTAGAGAAAAA.

As for this clone: Read coverage stops 3 residues before the CDR3 terminus; the germline J gene supplies the remainder. V and J are TRBV7-9 and TRBJ2-3; 10 nucleotides line up with TRBD2. The germline V gene has CDR1 SEHNR and CDR2 FQNEAQ (reference sequence). The V gene end was trimmed by 4 bases and the J gene end by 3 bases; junction bases not matched to a gene: 4. CDR3 length: 15 amino acids. The CDR3 loop reads CASSSPGLATDTQYF. The covered CDR3 bases are TGTGCCAGCAGCTCCCCGGGACTAGCGACAGATACG.

Points on this clone: The DNA ends 3 residues before the CDR3 does, and the rest of the CDR3 is filled in from the germline J gene. The V call is TRBV5-6, the J call TRBJ1-2; TRBD1 aligns across 7 bases. CDR1 and CDR2 from the germline V gene are SGHDT and YYEEEE. This CDR3 comprises 12 residues. CDR3 sequence reads: CASSGDSWGYTF. Incomplete CDR3 DNA: TGTGCCAGCAGCGGGGACAGTTGGGGC.

Of note for this clone: The read finishes 3 residues shy of the CDR3 end, and the germline J gene is used to complete it. The chain employs TRBV7-2 and TRBJ2-7; 11 bases agree with TRBD2. V lost 2 bases, J lost 4 bases, and 4 bases stayed unmatched. Germline V CDR1 and CDR2: SGHTA, FQGNSA. This CDR3 is built from 15 residues. CDR3 DNA (partial): TGTGCCAGCAGCTTATCGCTAGCGGGAGGTTACGAG. As protein: CASSLSLAGGYE. The CDR3 in its entirety is CASSLSLAGGYEQYF.

Regarding this clone: The DNA ends 3 residues before the CDR3 does, and the rest of the CDR3 is filled in from the germline J gene. The gene calls are TRBV11-2 and TRBJ1-1, with unresolved D. With 0 bases removed from V and 4 bases from J, the gap between germline ends came to 9 bases. Germline CDR1 is SGHAT and CDR2 is FQNNGV. The CDR3 runs 14 residues. CDR3 loop: CASSLDSVITEAFF. The DNA read from the CDR3 is TGTGCCAGCAGCTTAGATTCAGTAATCACTGAA.

On this clone: The read stops 3 residues short of the end of the CDR3; the missing end is completed from the germline J gene. This sequence joins TRBV7-9 and TRBJ2-7; weak D call: TRBD2 (5 bases). Trimming shortened V by 2 bases and J by 2 bases, and 13 bases separated the two germline ends. The CDR3 has 15 amino acids. The germline CDR1 and CDR2 sequences are SEHNR and FQNEAQ (reference sequence). The sequenced CDR3 bases are TGTGCCAGCAGCTTATGGGGTAGCGCAACCTACGAG. This gives the protein CASSLWGSATYE. The CDR3, in full, reads CASSLWGSATYEQYF.

On this clone itself: The sequence runs out 3 residues before the end of the CDR3; the remainder is reconstructed from the germline J gene. The chain is built from TRBV5-4 and TRBJ2-2; 10 bases line up with TRBD2. Trimming removed 0 bases from V and 2 bases from J; junction bases left unmatched: 1. Germline V lookup: CDR1 SGHNT, CDR2 YYREEE (reference sequence). The CDR3 has 16 residues. The CDR3 is CASSLGTSGNTGELFF. CDR3 bases read: TGTGCCAGCAGCTTGGGGACTAGCGGCAACACCGGGGAG.

To note about this clone: The read finishes 3 residues shy of the CDR3 end, and the germline J gene is used to complete it. The V and J genes are TRBV18 and TRBJ2-3; 8 bases agree with TRBD2. The CDR3 has 16 residues. CDR1 is KGHSH, CDR2 LQKENI, per germline. J lost 4 bases, V lost 0 bases, and 6 bases had no gene match. CDR3 loop: CASSPPSGGTADTQYF. The covered CDR3 bases are TGTGCCAGCTCACCACCGTCGGGGGGGACGGCAGATACG.

As to this clone: Read data end 3 residues before the CDR3 end; the end is taken from the germline J gene. V and J are TRBV18 and TRBJ2-7; 11 nucleotides agree with TRBD1. V shed 4 bases and J 2 bases; nucleotides not matched to a gene: 1. The CDR3 sequence is 14 residues long. CDR1 KGHSH and CDR2 LQKENI come from the germline V gene. CDR3 protein: CASSQGQGAYEQYF. The CDR3 DNA, read in part, is TGTGCCAGCTCACAGGGACAGGGGGCCTACGAG. Full variable domain (remainder filled in from reference TRBV18 and TRBJ2-7): NAGVMQNPRHLVRRRGQEARLRCSPMKGHSHVYWYRQLPEEGLKFMVYLQKENIIDESGMPKERFSAEFPKEGPSILRIQQVVRGDSAAYFCASSQGQGAYEQYFGPGTRLTVT.

A remark on this clone: The read ends 3 residues before the CDR3 terminus; that terminus is restored from the germline J gene. This chain uses TRBV19 with TRBJ1-4; 9 bases are a match to TRBD1. The CDR3 length is 14 residues. The V gene end was trimmed by 6 bases and the J gene end by 5 bases; junction bases not matched to a gene: 4. Looked up from germline, CDR1 is LNHDA and CDR2 is SQIVND (reference sequence). This chain's CDR3 is CASRNDRGNEKLFF. The sequenced CDR3 bases are TGTGCCAGTAGAAACGACAGGGGGAATGAAAAA.

Note on this clone: Read sequence stops 3 residues before the CDR3 end, and the germline J gene provides the missing end. This chain uses TRBV7-2 with TRBJ1-2, with D tentatively TRBD1 (5 bases). CDR1 is SGHTA and CDR2 is FQGNSA in the germline V gene. CDR3 length: 15 amino acids. Trimming pared 2 bases from V and 4 bases from J, leaving 14 bases between. The CDR3: CASSLRSTGSYGYTF. CDR3 bases read: TGTGCCAGCAGCTTAAGGAGTACAGGCTCCTATGGC.

Points on this clone: The read comes to an end 3 residues before the CDR3 does, leaving the germline J gene to fill in the end. This sequence joins TRBV29-1 and TRBJ2-2; 14 nucleotides agree with TRBD2. Germline values: CDR1 SQVTM, CDR2 ANQGSEA. V trimming: 8 bases; J trimming: 5 bases; junction bases outside the gene matches: 19. CDR3 length: 19 amino acids. The DNA read from the CDR3 is TGCAGCCCCCTGATTGAGGGGGGACTAGCGGGGGCGGGGACCGGGGAG. Protein product: CSPLIEGGLAGAGTGE. The full CDR3 protein is CSPLIEGGLAGAGTGELFF.

Remarks on this clone: The sequence runs out 3 residues before the end of the CDR3; the remainder is reconstructed from the germline J gene. The chain is built from TRBV6-2 or TRBV6-3 and TRBJ2-7; 10 nucleotides agree with TRBD2. V lost 2 bases to trimming and J lost 6 bases; unmatched junction nucleotides: 4. The length of the CDR3 is 14 residues. Germline CDR1 and CDR2: MNHEY and SVGEGT. CDR3 region: CASSYGLAGAEQYF. Partial CDR3 DNA: TGTGCCAGCAGTTACGGGCTAGCGGGAGCCGAG.